This T cell receptor (beta chain) was identified during a study of radiation and T cells in renal cell carcinoma. Overall study findings and caveats: Without pretreatment biopsies, baseline tumor clonotype presence was undetermined. Top tumor clonotypes rose in blood 2 weeks post-radiation, then contracted.

Time point noted: blood 4 weeks post-SBRT, at nephrectomy. Treatment in this sample: 15 Gy SBRT to primary tumor, nephrectomy 4 weeks later. With regard to this clone: Its matching antigen is unknown.

Sequencing was performed with immunoSEQ multiplex PCR; in TCRdb, only in-frame clones are kept and a portion is missing. The sample carries over 25,000 clones, approximately 81% recorded once. This TCR was sampled from a man aged 60 to 75 with renal cell carcinoma. Source: blood, taken from a patient whose treatment included radiotherapy and nephrectomy.

The CDR3 here is CASSLQGDTEAFF. CDR3 coding DNA: TGTGCCAGCAGCTTACAGGGTGACACTGAAGCTTTCTTT. This chain links TRBV7-9 with TRBJ1-1; maybe TRBD1 (5 bases). Germline CDR1 reads SEHNR; CDR2 reads FQNEAQ (reference sequence). The CDR3 sequence is 13 residues long. V lost 2 bases, J lost 3 bases, and 7 bases lay in between.